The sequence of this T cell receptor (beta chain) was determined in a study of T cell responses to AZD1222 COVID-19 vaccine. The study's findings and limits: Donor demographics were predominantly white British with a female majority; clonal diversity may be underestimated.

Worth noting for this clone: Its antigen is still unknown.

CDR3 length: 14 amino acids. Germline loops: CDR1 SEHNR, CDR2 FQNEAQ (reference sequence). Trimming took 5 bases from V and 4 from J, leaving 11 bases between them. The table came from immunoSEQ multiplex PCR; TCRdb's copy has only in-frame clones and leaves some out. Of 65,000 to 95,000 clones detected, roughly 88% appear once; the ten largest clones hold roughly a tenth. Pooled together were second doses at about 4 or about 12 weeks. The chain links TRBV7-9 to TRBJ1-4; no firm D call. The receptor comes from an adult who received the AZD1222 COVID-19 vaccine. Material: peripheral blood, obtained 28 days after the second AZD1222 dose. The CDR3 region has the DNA TGTGCCAGCAGCCCCATCACCGTTAATGAAAAACTGTTTTTT. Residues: CASSPITVNEKLFF.